This entry lists 30 T cell receptor beta chains sequenced from one sample in a study of blood T cell repertoires in COVID-19 (dated by TCRdb to about 2020). The library came from the immunoSEQ multiplex PCR assay. Held by TCRdb, this immuneACCESS table contains in-frame sequences only and omits some clones. Under half of the omission traces to an unresolved V gene where checked; the cause of the rest is unknown. This sample lists over 200,000 clones; around four fifths were detected once. Approximately 2.6% of the sample is held by the ten biggest clonotypes. Specimen: peripheral blood. The receptors were sampled from a woman in her sixties or seventies with active or convalescent COVID-19.

The CDR3 DNA sequence: TGTGCCAGTAGTTTCCGGACTAGCGGACTTACCGGGGAGCTGTTTTTT. Its translation: CASSFRTSGLTGELFF. The chain is built from TRBV19 and TRBJ2-2, with 10 bases lining up with TRBD2. The germline gives CDR1 LNHDA, CDR2 SQIVND (reference sequence). J gave up 5 bases and V 5 bases, and 8 bases lay outside the gene matches. The CDR3 loop spans 16 amino acids. The complete variable domain, with remaining parts taken from reference TRBV19 and TRBJ2-2, reads DGGITQSPKYLFRKEGQNVTLSCEQNLNHDAMYWYRQDPGQGLRLIYYSQIVNDFQKGDIAEGYSVSREKKESFPLTVTSAQKNPTAFYLCASSFRTSGLTGELFFGEGSRLTVL.

A remark on this clone: Other DNA sequences within the sample encode an identical CDR3. This chain connects TRBV11-3 to TRBJ2-3; TRBD2 matches 12 bases. Germline V gene data show CDR1 as SGHNT and CDR2 as YENEEA. This CDR3 contains 16 residues. Losses at the gene ends were 5 bases for V and 0 bases for J; bases not matched to a gene: 3. CDR3: CASSLGTSGSTDTQYF. For the CDR3, the DNA is TGTGCCAGCAGCCTGGGGACTAGCGGGAGCACAGATACGCAGTATTTT.

Notes on this clone: This same CDR3 is encoded by further DNA sequences in the sample. The V and J genes are TRBV30 and TRBJ1-1; D unclear. Trimming left V 0 bases short and J 3 bases short, with 5 bases between. The length of the CDR3 is 12 residues. Germline assignment: CDR1 GTSNPN and CDR2 SVGIG (reference sequence). This CDR3 reads CAWSVQDTEAFF. The CDR3 DNA sequence: TGTGCCTGGAGTGTACAAGACACTGAAGCTTTCTTT.

This rearrangement joins TRBV6-2 or TRBV6-3 to TRBJ1-4; D gene ambiguous. Trimming pared 5 bases from V and 3 bases from J, leaving 10 bases between. Germline V gene sequence: CDR1 MNHEY, CDR2 SVGEGT. The CDR3 spans 14 residues. The CDR3 nucleotides are TGTGCCAGCAGTCACCGTCTATCTAATGAAAAACTGTTTTTT. Translated, it gives CASSHRLSNEKLFF.

J is TRBJ1-3 and V is TRBV30; TRBD1 matches at 8 bases. The length of the CDR3 is 16 residues. Germline V gene data show CDR1 as GTSNPN and CDR2 as SVGIG (reference sequence). Unmatched junction bases numbered 8, after V lost 2 bases and J lost 2 bases. The CDR3 sequence is CAWSHPGTGAGNTIYF. The CDR3 DNA follows: TGTGCCTGGAGTCATCCCGGGACAGGAGCTGGAAACACCATATATTTT.

The chain links TRBV28 to TRBJ2-7; TRBD2 aligns across 10 bases. This CDR3 has 14 amino acids. The V segment lost 2 bases and the J segment 6 bases; nucleotides outside the gene matches: 4. Germline V gives CDR1 MDHEN, CDR2 SYDVKM. This CDR3 is CASSLGSSGSEQYF. CDR3 in DNA: TGTGCCAGCAGTTTAGGGTCTAGCGGGAGCGAGCAGTACTTC. Full variable domain (rest looked up from reference TRBV28 and TRBJ2-7): DVKVTQSSRYLVKRTGEKVFLECVQDMDHENMFWYRQDPGLGLRLIYFSYDVKMKEKGDIPEGYSVSREKKERFSLILESASTNQTSMYLCASSLGSSGSEQYFGPGTRLTVT.

The genes are TRBV5-5 and TRBJ1-2, with 11 nucleotides matching TRBD1. The germline V gene has CDR1 SGHKS and CDR2 YYEKEE (reference sequence). The CDR3 covers 14 residues. The trim removed 3 bases at V and 6 bases at J, leaving 4 bases unmatched. Here the CDR3 DNA reads TGTGCCAGCAGCTCTCCGGGACAGGGGGATGGCTACACCTTC. Its translation: CASSSPGQGDGYTF.

The V and J genes are TRBV19 and TRBJ2-7, with 7 bases lining up with TRBD1. Germline V lookup: CDR1 LNHDA, CDR2 SQIVND (reference sequence). V shed 5 bases, J shed 0 bases, and the junction held 7 bases outside the gene matches. The CDR3 sequence is 15 residues long. CDR3 sequence: CASSWLGTDSYEQYF. The CDR3 coding sequence is TGTGCCAGTAGTTGGCTCGGGACAGACTCCTACGAGCAGTACTTC.

The gene calls are TRBV20-1 and TRBJ1-4; the D is unclear. V lost 5 bases and J lost 5, with 6 bases in between. The CDR3 consists of 11 residues. Per the germline V gene, CDR1 is DFQATT and CDR2 is SNEGSKA (reference sequence). CDR3 in amino acids: CSAGRNEKLFF. As DNA, the CDR3 is TGCAGTGCTGGGAGAAATGAAAAACTGTTTTTT.

The CDR3 DNA reads TGTGCCAGCAGCCCGCCCTCCGGGACTGCGAACACCGGGGAGCTGTTTTTT. Amino acids: CASSPPSGTANTGELFF. The V call is TRBV3-1 (or the pseudogene TRBV3-2), the J call TRBJ2-2; the D gene is possibly TRBD2 (6 bases). Trimming left V 4 bases short and J 0 bases short, with 15 bases between. Germline lookup yields CDR1 LGHDT and CDR2 YNNKEL (reference sequence). The CDR3 covers 17 residues.

Written as DNA, the CDR3 is TGTGCCAGCAGCGTAGATCAGGGAGGGAATCAGCCCCAGCATTTT. It codes for CASSVDQGGNQPQHF. This rearrangement joins TRBV9 to TRBJ1-5, with TRBD1 as a possible D gene (5 bases). The CDR3 extends over 15 amino acids. V dropped 0 bases and J dropped 4 bases, with 11 bases sitting between them. The V gene's germline CDR1 is SGDLS and CDR2 YYNGEE.

This clone was seen just once. The rearrangement joins TRBV7-2 to TRBJ2-1; D possibly corresponds to TRBD2 (5 bases). The CDR3 totals 15 residues. Looked up from germline, CDR1 is SGHTA and CDR2 is FQGNSA. V lost 1 base and J 3 bases, leaving 10 bases between the germline ends. As DNA, the CDR3 is TGTGCCAGCAGCTTAGGAGCTAGCCACTACAATGAGCAGTTCTTC. It is translated as CASSLGASHYNEQFF.

This clone showed up just once. The chain joins TRBV2 to TRBJ1-2; 11 positions match TRBD1. CDR1 and CDR2 (germline): SNHLY, FYNNEI. The CDR3 extends over 14 amino acids. The trim removed 6 bases at V and 7 bases at J, leaving 7 bases unmatched. The CDR3 DNA is TGTGCCAGCAGGAACCGGGACAGGGGGTCTGGCTACACCTTC. Translated, it gives CASRNRDRGSGYTF.

The J gene is TRBJ1-1, the V gene TRBV28; tentatively, D is TRBD1 (5 bases). With 2 bases removed from V and 9 bases from J, the gap between germline ends came to 16 bases. The CDR3 loop spans 14 amino acids. Germline V gives CDR1 MDHEN, CDR2 SYDVKM. The CDR3 loop is CASSLDSMVPKAFF. The CDR3 DNA reads TGTGCCAGCAGTTTAGACAGTATGGTCCCGAAAGCTTTCTTT.

The rearrangement uses TRBV10-3 and TRBJ2-3, with 7 bases matching TRBD2. Looked up from germline, CDR1 is ENHRY and CDR2 is SYGVKD. CDR3 length: 16 residues. J lost 3 bases, V lost 6 bases, and 12 bases had no gene match. CDR3 in DNA: TGTGCCATCAGCCGCGGGGCGGGAGTTGAGACAGATACGCAGTATTTT. Protein product: CAISRGAGVETDTQYF.

The chain uses TRBV15 and TRBJ2-3; D remains ambiguous. V gave up 0 bases and J gave up 2 bases, with 9 bases separating them. CDR1 is LNHNV, CDR2 YYDKDF, per germline (reference sequence). The CDR3 has 15 residues. The CDR3, as DNA: TGTGCCACCAGCAGAGATATGCGATACACAGATACGCAGTATTTT. This codes for CATSRDMRYTDTQYF.

This chain uses TRBV6-5 with TRBJ1-2; possibly TRBD1 for D (6 bases). V dropped 6 bases and J dropped 2 bases, with 16 bases sitting between them. The CDR3 has 15 residues. Per germline, CDR1 MNHEY and CDR2 SVGAGI. CDR3 sequence reads: CASRIYPGHNYGYTF. The CDR3 nucleotides read TGTGCCAGCAGAATCTACCCGGGACACAACTATGGCTACACCTTC.

This clone has more than one count but fewer than ten. The CDR3 nucleotides are TGCAGTGCTCTACGGCGGACTGAAGCTTTCTTT. Its translation: CSALRRTEAFF. The V gene is TRBV20-1, the J gene TRBJ1-1, with D hard to call. The CDR3 sequence is 11 residues long. V dropped 5 bases and J dropped 5 bases, with 9 bases sitting between them. Germline loops: CDR1 DFQATT, CDR2 SNEGSKA (reference sequence).

The chain combines TRBV11-2 with TRBJ2-7; 16 bases agree with TRBD2. The CDR3 has 17 residues. Germline loops: CDR1 SGHAT, CDR2 FQNNGV. J lost 4 bases, V lost 5 bases, and 8 bases had no gene match. This CDR3 reads CASSRTGTSGGVYEQYF. The CDR3 DNA is TGTGCCAGCAGCAGAACCGGGACTAGCGGGGGGGTTTACGAGCAGTACTTC.

J is TRBJ1-1 and V is TRBV19, with D possibly being TRBD1 (5 bases). Trimming removed 6 bases from V and 5 bases from J, with 7 bases in between. Germline loops: CDR1 LNHDA, CDR2 SQIVND (reference sequence). The CDR3 consists of 11 residues. Here the CDR3 reads CASRGRTEAFF. CDR3 bases: TGTGCCAGTAGGGGGCGGACTGAAGCTTTCTTT.

The J gene is TRBJ1-5, the V gene TRBV19; 7 bases align to TRBD1. The trim removed 6 bases at V and 6 bases at J, leaving 5 bases unmatched. The CDR3 is made up of 13 amino acids. Germline V gives CDR1 LNHDA, CDR2 SQIVND (reference sequence). This chain's CDR3 is CASREGAFQPQHF. CDR3 DNA sequence: TGTGCCAGTAGGGAGGGGGCTTTTCAGCCCCAGCATTTT. Full variable domain (rest looked up from reference TRBV19 and TRBJ1-5): DGGITQSPKYLFRKEGQNVTLSCEQNLNHDAMYWYRQDPGQGLRLIYYSQIVNDFQKGDIAEGYSVSREKKESFPLTVTSAQKNPTAFYLCASREGAFQPQHFGDGTRLSIL.

The rearrangement joins TRBV5-5 to TRBJ1-5, with TRBD1 as a possible D gene (5 bases). V lost 1 base to trimming and J lost 4 bases, with 15 bases between them. CDR3 length equals 16 residues. From germline, CDR1 is SGHKS and CDR2 YYEKEE (reference sequence). CDR3 region: CASSLQAGWVNQPQHF. In DNA, the CDR3 is TGTGCCAGCAGCTTGCAGGCAGGGTGGGTTAATCAGCCCCAGCATTTT. Full variable domain (missing parts from reference TRBV5-5 and TRBJ1-5): DAGVTQSPTHLIKTRGQQVTLRCSPISGHKSVSWYQQVLGQGPQFIFQYYEKEERGRGNFPDRFSARQFPNYSSELNVNALLLGDSALYLCASSLQAGWVNQPQHFGDGTRLSIL.

The gene calls are TRBV11-1 and TRBJ2-1, with a possible D match to TRBD2 (6 bases). The CDR3 is made up of 15 amino acids. Trimming cost V 3 bases and J 9 bases, with 18 bases left between them. Looked up from germline, CDR1 is SGHAT and CDR2 is FQDESV (reference sequence). The CDR3 loop reads CASSFGRSPTGEQFF. CDR3 in DNA: TGTGCCAGCAGCTTCGGGAGATCCCCGACCGGTGAGCAGTTCTTC.

The chain recombines TRBV20-1 with TRBJ2-7; TRBD1 might be the D (7 bases). The germline V gene has CDR1 DFQATT and CDR2 SNEGSKA (reference sequence). V was shortened by 3 bases and J by 2 bases, with 17 bases between the two germline ends. The CDR3 has 15 residues. CDR3 bases: TGCAGTGCTAGTCCCTCGGACAGGAGGGCCTACGAGCAGTACTTC. Translating it yields CSASPSDRRAYEQYF.

The chain couples TRBV19 to TRBJ2-3, with D tentatively TRBD1 (5 bases). Germline values: CDR1 LNHDA, CDR2 SQIVND (reference sequence). The CDR3 is made up of 12 amino acids. V dropped 5 bases and J dropped 5 bases, with 8 bases sitting between them. The CDR3 region is CASSPQGDTQYF. The CDR3 DNA is TGTGCCAGTAGTCCCCAGGGAGATACGCAGTATTTT.

The chain is built from TRBV16 and TRBJ2-1, with a tentative D call TRBD2 (7 bases). Germline loops: CDR1 KGHSY, CDR2 FQNENV. Trimming removed 7 bases at V and 9 bases at J, with 25 bases between. There are 16 residues in the CDR3. DNA for the CDR3: TGTGCCAGCATCAACGCTTTAAAAGGGGGGGCAGGTGAGCAGTTCTTC. It yields the protein CASINALKGGAGEQFF. The whole variable domain, filled in from reference TRBV16 and TRBJ2-1, reads GEEVAQTPKHLVRGEGQKAKLYCAPIKGHSYVFWYQQVLKNEFKFLISFQNENVFDETGMPKERFSAKCLPNSPCSLEIQATKLEDSAVYFCASINALKGGAGEQFFGPGTRLTVL.

V gene TRBV19 combines with J gene TRBJ2-6, with TRBD1 matching 7 bases. The CDR3 is 17 amino acids. With V trimmed by 6 bases and J by 2 bases, 10 bases remained unmatched. In germline, CDR1 is LNHDA, CDR2 SQIVND (reference sequence). CDR3 in amino acids: CASRLYARGPGANVLTF. Here the CDR3 DNA reads TGTGCCAGTAGATTGTACGCTAGGGGGCCTGGGGCCAACGTCCTGACTTTC. The whole variable domain, filled in from reference TRBV19 and TRBJ2-6, reads DGGITQSPKYLFRKEGQNVTLSCEQNLNHDAMYWYRQDPGQGLRLIYYSQIVNDFQKGDIAEGYSVSREKKESFPLTVTSAQKNPTAFYLCASRLYARGPGANVLTFGAGSRLTVL.

The J gene is TRBJ1-6, the V gene TRBV30, with D maybe TRBD1 (6 bases). The CDR3 runs to 14 residues. In germline, CDR1 is GTSNPN, CDR2 SVGIG (reference sequence). Trimming removed 2 bases at V and 5 bases at J, with 10 bases between. The CDR3 DNA reads TGTGCCTGGAGTCCCACAGGGAATAATTCACCCCTCCACTTT. Protein product: CAWSPTGNNSPLHF.

The V gene is TRBV7-3, the J gene TRBJ2-7; D is possibly TRBD1 (6 bases). Trimming stripped 5 bases from V and 4 bases from J, with 18 bases between. Germline V gene sequence: CDR1 SGHTA, CDR2 FQGTGA. The CDR3 spans 15 residues. CDR3 protein: CASSLADTGHYEQYF. The CDR3 bases are TGTGCCAGCAGCCTCGCGGACACAGGGCATTACGAGCAGTACTTC. Variable domain in full (rest from reference TRBV7-3 and TRBJ2-7): GAGVSQTPSNKVTEKGKYVELRCDPISGHTALYWYRQSLGQGPEFLIYFQGTGAADDSGLPNDRFFAVRPEGSVSTLKIQRTERGDSAVYLCASSLADTGHYEQYFGPGTRLTVT.

Here the CDR3 DNA reads TGTGCCACCAGCAGGGACAGGGGCACGGGATATGGCTACACCTTC. Protein sequence: CATSRDRGTGYGYTF. This chain links TRBV15 with TRBJ1-2, with 9 bases lining up with TRBD1. The germline CDR1 and CDR2 sequences are LNHNV and YYDKDF (reference sequence). The CDR3 totals 15 residues. V was pared by 3 bases and J by 5 bases, with 7 bases of the junction left unmatched.